The following is a T cell receptor beta chain sequence with its context. Per the study methods: Estimation of nucleated cell counts was performed using reference gene primer amplification. TCRdb keeps only in-frame clones here, not all; method: immunoSEQ multiplex PCR. Clone size and the V and J calls come from that table; the DNA yielded D and trimming. Among over 5,000 clones listed, roughly nine tenths were seen once. This entry is derived from a study of blood T cell repertoires in COVID-19. Study at large: COVID-19 samples, acute and convalescent, were from the United States, Italy and Spain. PBMCs, B-cell-depleted T cells, or T cells provided the cDNA or gDNA that made up the material.

V lost 4 bases to trimming and J lost 3 bases; unmatched junction nucleotides: 6. The CDR3 extends over 14 amino acids. Germline-derived CDR1 and CDR2 are KGHSH and LQKENI. Sequenced input: peripheral blood. The clonotype was recovered from a human donor in a cohort sampled during active COVID-19. V usage is TRBV18 and J usage is TRBJ2-7; 7 nucleotides agree with TRBD2. CDR3 region: CASSLWEGRYEQYF. The CDR3 DNA reads TGTGCCAGCTCACTCTGGGAGGGACGCTACGAGCAGTACTTC.